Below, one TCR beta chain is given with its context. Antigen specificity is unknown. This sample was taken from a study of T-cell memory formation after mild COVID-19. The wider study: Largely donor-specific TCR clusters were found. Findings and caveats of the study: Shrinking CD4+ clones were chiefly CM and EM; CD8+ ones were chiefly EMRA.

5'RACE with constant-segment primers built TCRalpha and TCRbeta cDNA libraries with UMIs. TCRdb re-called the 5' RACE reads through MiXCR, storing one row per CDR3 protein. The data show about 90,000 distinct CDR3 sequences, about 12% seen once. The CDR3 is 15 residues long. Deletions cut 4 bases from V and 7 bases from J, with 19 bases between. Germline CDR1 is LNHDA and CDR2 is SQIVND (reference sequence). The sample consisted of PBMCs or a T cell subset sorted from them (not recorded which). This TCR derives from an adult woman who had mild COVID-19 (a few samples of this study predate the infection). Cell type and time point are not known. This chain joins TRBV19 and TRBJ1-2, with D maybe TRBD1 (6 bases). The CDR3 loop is CASSTYAGGLSGYTF. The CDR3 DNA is TGTGCCAGTAGTACATATGCCGGGGGCTTAAGTGGCTACACCTTC.